These 21 T cell receptor beta chains came from one sample sequenced in a study of shared clonotypes between healthy human individuals. Repertoires were generated with immunoSEQ multiplex PCR, while TCRdb's copy carries only in-frame clones and drops some. Found here are 1 million to 1.2 million clones, approximately 77% of them singletons; the top ten hold almost 0.9%. Sequencing input: memory CD4+ T cells from PBMCs. Subset meaning: CD45RA-negative fraction. Receptors were obtained from a young man in good health. Some clones in this sample may be carry-over from other donors' samples.

This sequence joins TRBV15 and TRBJ1-3; D call uncertain. This CDR3 comprises 15 residues. Germline V gives CDR1 LNHNV, CDR2 YYDKDF (reference sequence). The V end was cut by 3 bases, the J end by 3 bases, with 12 bases between. The chain's CDR3 is CATSRGRQYGNTIYF. CDR3 nucleotides: TGTGCCACCAGCAGGGGAAGACAATATGGAAACACCATATATTTT.

This chain links TRBV28 with TRBJ1-2; D is unresolved. The germline gives CDR1 MDHEN, CDR2 SYDVKM. The germline V and J ends were trimmed by 2 bases and 8 bases, with 9 bases remaining between them. The length of the CDR3 is 12 residues. The CDR3: CASSLGRLGYTF. In DNA, the CDR3 is TGTGCCAGCAGTTTAGGCCGGCTAGGCTACACCTTC.

The sample holds one count of this clone. The J gene is TRBJ1-5, the V gene TRBV7-8; 10 bases are shared with TRBD1. The CDR3 runs to 16 residues. With V trimmed by 5 bases and J by 6 bases, 10 bases remained unmatched. Germline CDR1 reads SGHVS; CDR2 reads FQNEAQ. CDR3 in DNA: TGTGCCAGCAGCCCCGGGGGCGGACAGGGGGTTCAGCCCCAGCATTTT. Translating gives CASSPGGGQGVQPQHF.

The chain has TRBV27 and TRBJ2-5, with 9 bases identical to TRBD1. Germline assignment: CDR1 MNHEY and CDR2 SMNVEV (reference sequence). The CDR3 sequence is 15 residues long. V lost 3 bases to trimming and J lost 5 bases; unmatched junction nucleotides: 7. The CDR3 is CASSFGGQGAETQYF. The CDR3 DNA reads as TGTGCCAGCAGTTTCGGGGGACAGGGTGCGGAGACCCAGTACTTC.

This sequence joins TRBV28 and TRBJ2-5, with 9 bases fitting TRBD2. Per germline, CDR1 MDHEN and CDR2 SYDVKM. Germline trimming cut 5 bases from V and 4 bases from J; bases unmatched to any gene: 8. The CDR3 is 15 residues long. The CDR3 protein is CASSLPGLAIETQYF. The CDR3 DNA follows: TGTGCCAGCAGTCTACCGGGACTAGCTATAGAGACCCAGTACTTC.

This clone was seen once. This chain links TRBV2 with TRBJ2-7; 7 positions match TRBD2. V lost 7 bases and J lost 2; bases outside the gene matches: 8. This CDR3 has 14 residues. Germline assignment: CDR1 SNHLY and CDR2 FYNNEI. In DNA form, the CDR3 reads TGTGCCAGCACTCCATTAGCGGGCCCCTACGAGCAGTACTTC. Encoded protein: CASTPLAGPYEQYF.

The J gene is TRBJ2-1, the V gene TRBV7-6, with D possibly TRBD2 on 5 matching bases. With 2 bases removed from V and 4 bases from J, the gap between germline ends came to 9 bases. CDR1 and CDR2 (germline): SGHVS, FNYEAQ. CDR3 length equals 14 residues. The CDR3, as DNA: TGTGCCAGCAGCTTAAATCGGGAATACAATGAGCAGTTCTTC. It encodes CASSLNREYNEQFF.

This clone was counted a few times. The V gene is TRBV6-1, the J gene TRBJ1-1, with D tentatively TRBD1 (5 bases). The germline V gene has CDR1 MNHNS and CDR2 SASEGT. The CDR3 runs 12 residues. V lost 5 bases and J lost 8, with 12 bases in between. The CDR3 here is CASSPRGAEAFF. DNA for the CDR3: TGTGCCAGCAGTCCAAGGGGAGCGGAAGCTTTCTTT.

The chain carries TRBV9 and TRBJ2-1; TRBD2 agrees at 14 bases. From germline, CDR1 is SGDLS and CDR2 YYNGEE. This CDR3 spans 19 amino acids. J gave up 3 bases and V 0 bases, and 8 bases lay outside the gene matches. Here the CDR3 reads CASSVGLAGGPRIYNEQFF. The CDR3 DNA is TGTGCCAGCAGCGTAGGACTAGCGGGAGGGCCGAGGATCTACAATGAGCAGTTCTTC.

The rearrangement links TRBV7-8 to TRBJ2-5; D perhaps matches TRBD2 (6 bases). CDR3 length: 14 amino acids. Trimming left V 5 bases short and J 4 bases short, with 14 bases between. Per the germline V gene, CDR1 is SGHVS and CDR2 is FQNEAQ. CDR3 in amino acids: CASSPLSGVETQYF. CDR3 DNA: TGTGCCAGCAGCCCCCTTTCGGGAGTAGAGACCCAGTACTTC.

CDR3 DNA: TGTGCCAGTAAGTCGACAGTTTACAACACTGAAGCTTTCTTT. Encoded protein: CASKSTVYNTEAFF. V gene TRBV28 combines with J gene TRBJ1-1, with a tentative D call TRBD1 (5 bases). The CDR3 runs to 14 residues. V dropped 9 bases and J dropped 2 bases, with 16 bases sitting between them. Germline assignment: CDR1 MDHEN and CDR2 SYDVKM.

CDR3 sequence (DNA): TGCGCCAGCAGCCAAGATGGAAGCGGGGGTTTCTCAGATACGCAGTATTTT. Translated, it gives CASSQDGSGGFSDTQYF. This chain uses TRBV4-3 with TRBJ2-3; 8 bases line up with TRBD2. The J segment lost 4 bases and the V segment lost 0 bases, leaving 9 bases of the junction unmatched. The CDR3 runs 17 residues. Germline CDR1 is LGHNA and CDR2 is YSLEER.

The chain employs TRBV5-1 and TRBJ2-1; 12 bases fit TRBD2. Germline assignment: CDR1 SGHRS and CDR2 YFSETQ. J was trimmed by 7 bases and V by 4 bases; bases with no gene match: 12. The CDR3 sequence is 17 residues long. This CDR3 reads CASSQRLAGDLRNEQFF. The DNA of the CDR3 is TGCGCCAGCAGCCAGAGACTAGCGGGAGATCTCAGAAATGAGCAGTTCTTC.

The rearrangement joins TRBV18 to TRBJ2-3; TRBD2 matches 14 bases. CDR3 length: 16 amino acids. In germline, CDR1 is KGHSH, CDR2 LQKENI. The trim removed 5 bases at V and 4 bases at J, leaving 5 bases unmatched. The CDR3 coding sequence is TGTGCCAGCTCAACCGGGACTAGCGGGAGTTCAGATACGCAGTATTTT. Protein sequence: CASSTGTSGSSDTQYF.

This chain connects TRBV28 to TRBJ2-1; 7 nucleotides line up with TRBD2. This CDR3 has 15 amino acids. Looked up from germline, CDR1 is MDHEN and CDR2 is SYDVKM. The junction had 7 bases not matched to a gene; V was cut back by 5 bases and J by 3 bases. Here the CDR3 reads CASSNLAAYYNEQFF. The CDR3 DNA is TGTGCCAGCAGTAATCTAGCGGCCTACTACAATGAGCAGTTCTTC.

This chain links TRBV30 with TRBJ2-7; D may be TRBD1 or TRBD2 (5 bases each). This CDR3 is 13 amino acids long. Trimming removed 5 bases at V and 1 base at J, with 12 bases between. The germline CDR1 and CDR2 sequences are GTSNPN and SVGIG (reference sequence). Here the CDR3 DNA reads TGTGCCTGGTCGGGGACGGGATCCTACGAGCAGTACTTC. Protein sequence: CAWSGTGSYEQYF.

V is TRBV2 and J is TRBJ2-2, with TRBD1 as a possible D gene (6 bases). CDR3 length: 13 residues. Germline V lookup: CDR1 SNHLY, CDR2 FYNNEI. Trimming pared 7 bases from V and 6 bases from J, leaving 12 bases between. CDR3 region: CASKNREAGELFF. In DNA, the CDR3 is TGTGCCAGCAAGAACAGGGAAGCCGGGGAGCTGTTTTTT.

V and J are TRBV4-1 and TRBJ2-2; 11 nucleotides match TRBD1. Germline-derived CDR1 and CDR2 are MGHRA and YSYEKL. V lost 2 bases, J lost 6 bases, and 8 bases stayed unmatched. The CDR3 spans 17 residues. In DNA form, the CDR3 reads TGCGCCAGCAGCCAACCCCATAGGACAGGGGGCTCCGGGGAGCTGTTTTTT. Its protein is CASSQPHRTGGSGELFF.

The chain links TRBV10-1 to TRBJ2-3, with 7 bases fitting TRBD2. Germline lookup yields CDR1 WNHNN and CDR2 SYGVQD (reference sequence). This CDR3 has 15 amino acids. V was clipped by 0 bases and J by 3 bases; unmatched bases: 3. The CDR3 protein is CASSESKGGTDTQYF. CDR3 nucleotide sequence: TGCGCCAGCAGTGAGTCGAAGGGAGGGACAGATACGCAGTATTTT.

This clone was counted between two and nine times. The chain links TRBV5-1 to TRBJ2-2; D gene uncertain. The CDR3 consists of 16 residues. The V end was cut by 3 bases, the J end by 2 bases, with 14 bases between. The germline V gene has CDR1 SGHRS and CDR2 YFSETQ. The CDR3 nucleotides read TGCGCCAGCAGCTCAGACGGAGACTTAAACACCGGGGAGCTGTTTTTT. It specifies CASSSDGDLNTGELFF.

The chain uses TRBV2 and TRBJ2-5; 11 bases are shared with TRBD2. The CDR3 is made up of 16 amino acids. V shed 6 bases, J shed 5 bases, and the junction held 11 bases outside the gene matches. Germline V gene lookup returns CDR1 SNHLY and CDR2 FYNNEI. The CDR3 loop is CASRLAGVFGGETQYF. In nucleotides, the CDR3 is TGTGCCAGCAGACTAGCGGGAGTATTTGGGGGCGAGACCCAGTACTTC. Drawing the rest from reference TRBV2 and TRBJ2-5, the complete variable domain is EPEVTQTPSHQVTQMGQEVILRCVPISNHLYFYWYRQILGQKVEFLVSFYNNEISEKSEIFDDQFSVERPDGSNFTLKIRSTKLEDSAMYFCASRLAGVFGGETQYFGPGTRLLVL.